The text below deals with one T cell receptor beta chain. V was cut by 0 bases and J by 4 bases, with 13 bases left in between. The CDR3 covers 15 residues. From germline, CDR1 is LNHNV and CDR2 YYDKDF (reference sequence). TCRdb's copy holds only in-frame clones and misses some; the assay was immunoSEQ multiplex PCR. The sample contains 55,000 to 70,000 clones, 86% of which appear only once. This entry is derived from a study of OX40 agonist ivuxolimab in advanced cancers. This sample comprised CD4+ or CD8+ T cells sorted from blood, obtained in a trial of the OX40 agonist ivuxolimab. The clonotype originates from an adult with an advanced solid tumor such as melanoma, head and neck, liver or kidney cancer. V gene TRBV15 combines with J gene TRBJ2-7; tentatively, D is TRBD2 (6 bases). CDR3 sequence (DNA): TGTGCCACCAGCAGAGACCAAGCCGGGAGATACGAGCAGTACTTC. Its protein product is CATSRDQAGRYEQYF.